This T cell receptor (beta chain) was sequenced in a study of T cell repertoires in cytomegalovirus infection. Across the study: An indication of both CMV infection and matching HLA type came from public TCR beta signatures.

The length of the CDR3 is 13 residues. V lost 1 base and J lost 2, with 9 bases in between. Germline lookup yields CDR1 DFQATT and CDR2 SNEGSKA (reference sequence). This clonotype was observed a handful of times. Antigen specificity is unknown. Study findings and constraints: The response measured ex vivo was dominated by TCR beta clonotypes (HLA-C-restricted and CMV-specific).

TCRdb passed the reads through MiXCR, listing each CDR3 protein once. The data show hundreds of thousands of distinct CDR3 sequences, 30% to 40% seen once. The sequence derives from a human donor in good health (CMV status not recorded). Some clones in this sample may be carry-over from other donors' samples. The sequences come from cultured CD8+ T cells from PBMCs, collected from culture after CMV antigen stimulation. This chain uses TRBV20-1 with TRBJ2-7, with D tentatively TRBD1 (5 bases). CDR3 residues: CSARVQETYEQYF. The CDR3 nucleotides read TGCAGTGCTAGAGTACAGGAAACCTACGAGCAGTACTTC.